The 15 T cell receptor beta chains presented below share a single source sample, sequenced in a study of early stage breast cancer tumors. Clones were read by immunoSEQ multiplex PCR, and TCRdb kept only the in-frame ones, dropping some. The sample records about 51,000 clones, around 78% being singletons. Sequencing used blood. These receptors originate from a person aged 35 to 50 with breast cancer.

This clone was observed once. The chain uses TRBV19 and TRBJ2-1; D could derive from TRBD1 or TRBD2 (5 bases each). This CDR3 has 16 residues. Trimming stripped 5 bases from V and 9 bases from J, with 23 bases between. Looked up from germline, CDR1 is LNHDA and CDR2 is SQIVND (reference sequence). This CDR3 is CASSSRALRGDGEQFF. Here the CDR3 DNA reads TGTGCCAGTAGTTCGCGGGCCCTCCGTGGGGACGGTGAGCAGTTCTTC.

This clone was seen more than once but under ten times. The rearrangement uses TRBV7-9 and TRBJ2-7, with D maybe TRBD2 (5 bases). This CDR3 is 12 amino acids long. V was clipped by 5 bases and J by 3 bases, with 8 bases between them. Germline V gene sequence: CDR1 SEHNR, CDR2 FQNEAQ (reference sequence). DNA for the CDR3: TGTGCCAGCAGCCCTGACTACTACGAGCAGTACTTC. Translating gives CASSPDYYEQYF. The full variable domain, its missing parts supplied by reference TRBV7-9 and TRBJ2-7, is DTGVSQNPRHKITKRGQNVTFRCDPISEHNRLYWYRQTLGQGPEFLTYFQNEAQLEKSRLLSDRFSAERPKGSFSTLEIQRTEQGDSAMYLCASSPDYYEQYFGPGTRLTVT.

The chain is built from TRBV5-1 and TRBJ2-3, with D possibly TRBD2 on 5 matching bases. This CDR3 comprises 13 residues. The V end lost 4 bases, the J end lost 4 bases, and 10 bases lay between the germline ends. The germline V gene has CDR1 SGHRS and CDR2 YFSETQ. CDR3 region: CASSRGLSDTQYF. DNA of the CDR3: TGCGCCAGCAGCCGAGGACTGTCAGATACGCAGTATTTT.

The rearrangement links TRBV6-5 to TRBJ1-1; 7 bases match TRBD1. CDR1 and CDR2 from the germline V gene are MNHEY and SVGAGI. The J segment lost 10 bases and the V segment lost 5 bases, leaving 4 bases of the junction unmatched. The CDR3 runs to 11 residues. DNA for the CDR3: TGTGCCAGCAGTGAGGGGGCTAGAGCTTTCTTT. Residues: CASSEGARAFF.

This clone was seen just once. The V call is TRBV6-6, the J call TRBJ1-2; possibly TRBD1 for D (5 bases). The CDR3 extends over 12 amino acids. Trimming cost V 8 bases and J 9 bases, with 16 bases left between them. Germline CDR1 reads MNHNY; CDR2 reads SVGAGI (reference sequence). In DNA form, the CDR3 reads TGTGCCAGCGGACAAACCCAGCAGAGCTACACCTTC. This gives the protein CASGQTQQSYTF.

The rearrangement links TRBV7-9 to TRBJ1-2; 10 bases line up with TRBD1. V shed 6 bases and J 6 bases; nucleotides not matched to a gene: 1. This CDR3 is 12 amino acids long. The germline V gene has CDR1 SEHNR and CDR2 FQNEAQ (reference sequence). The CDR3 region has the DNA TGTGCCAGCAGGACAGGGGGCAATGGCTACACCTTC. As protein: CASRTGGNGYTF. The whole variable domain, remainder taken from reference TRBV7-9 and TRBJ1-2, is DTGVSQNPRHKITKRGQNVTFRCDPISEHNRLYWYRQTLGQGPEFLTYFQNEAQLEKSRLLSDRFSAERPKGSFSTLEIQRTEQGDSAMYLCASRTGGNGYTFGSGTRLTVV.

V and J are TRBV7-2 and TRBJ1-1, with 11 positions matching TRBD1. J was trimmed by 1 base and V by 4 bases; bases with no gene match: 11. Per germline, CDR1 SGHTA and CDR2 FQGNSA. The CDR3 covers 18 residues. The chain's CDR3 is CASSWEGTGGEGNTEAFF. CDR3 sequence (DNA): TGTGCCAGCAGCTGGGAAGGGACAGGGGGAGAGGGGAACACTGAAGCTTTCTTT.

CDR3 amino acids: CASRSGTGFIHPQHF. The DNA for the CDR3 is TGTGCCAGTAGATCCGGGACAGGGTTTATTCACCCCCAGCATTTT. The rearrangement joins TRBV19 to TRBJ1-5; 9 nucleotides align to TRBD1. The CDR3 is made up of 15 amino acids. The germline V gene encodes CDR1 LNHDA and CDR2 SQIVND (reference sequence). With V trimmed by 6 bases and J by 10 bases, 13 bases remained unmatched.

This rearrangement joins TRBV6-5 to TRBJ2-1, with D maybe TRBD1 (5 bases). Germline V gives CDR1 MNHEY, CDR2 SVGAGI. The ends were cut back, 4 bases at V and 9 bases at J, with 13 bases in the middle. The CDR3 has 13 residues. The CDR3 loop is CASSWAGKPEQFF. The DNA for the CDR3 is TGTGCCAGCAGTTGGGCAGGGAAGCCTGAGCAGTTCTTC.

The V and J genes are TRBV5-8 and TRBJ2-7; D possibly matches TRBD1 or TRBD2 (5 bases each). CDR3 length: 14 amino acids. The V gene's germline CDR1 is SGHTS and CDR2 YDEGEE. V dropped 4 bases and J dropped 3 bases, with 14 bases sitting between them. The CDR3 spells CASSRPTDYYEQYF. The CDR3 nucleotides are TGTGCCAGCAGCCGCCCGACAGACTACTACGAGCAGTACTTC.

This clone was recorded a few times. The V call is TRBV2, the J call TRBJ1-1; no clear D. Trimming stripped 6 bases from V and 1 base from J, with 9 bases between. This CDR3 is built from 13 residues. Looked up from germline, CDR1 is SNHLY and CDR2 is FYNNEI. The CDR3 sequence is CASSLLENTEAFF. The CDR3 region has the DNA TGTGCCAGCAGCCTTCTGGAGAACACTGAAGCTTTCTTT.

The CDR3 protein is CASSPTGMNTEAFF. For the CDR3, the DNA is TGTGCCAGCAGTCCAACAGGGATGAACACTGAAGCTTTCTTT. This chain connects TRBV27 to TRBJ1-1, with a tentative D call TRBD1 (6 bases). CDR1 is MNHEY and CDR2 is SMNVEV in the germline V gene (reference sequence). The CDR3 spans 14 residues. With 5 bases removed from V and 0 bases from J, the gap between germline ends came to 10 bases.

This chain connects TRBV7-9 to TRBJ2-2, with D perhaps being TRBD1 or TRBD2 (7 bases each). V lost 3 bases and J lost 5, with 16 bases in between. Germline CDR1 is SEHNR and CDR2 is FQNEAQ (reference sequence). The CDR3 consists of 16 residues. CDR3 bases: TGTGCCAGCAGCTTTCGGGCGGGGGACAGAACCGGGGAGCTGTTTTTT. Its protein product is CASSFRAGDRTGELFF.

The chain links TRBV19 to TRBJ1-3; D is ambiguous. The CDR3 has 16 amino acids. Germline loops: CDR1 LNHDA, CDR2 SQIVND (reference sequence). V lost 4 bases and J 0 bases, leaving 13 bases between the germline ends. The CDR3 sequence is CASSRRRGYSGNTIYF. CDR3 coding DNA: TGTGCCAGTAGTAGAAGGAGAGGGTACTCTGGAAACACCATATATTTT. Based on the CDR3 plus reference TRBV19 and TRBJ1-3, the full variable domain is DGGITQSPKYLFRKEGQNVTLSCEQNLNHDAMYWYRQDPGQGLRLIYYSQIVNDFQKGDIAEGYSVSREKKESFPLTVTSAQKNPTAFYLCASSRRRGYSGNTIYFGEGSWLTVV.

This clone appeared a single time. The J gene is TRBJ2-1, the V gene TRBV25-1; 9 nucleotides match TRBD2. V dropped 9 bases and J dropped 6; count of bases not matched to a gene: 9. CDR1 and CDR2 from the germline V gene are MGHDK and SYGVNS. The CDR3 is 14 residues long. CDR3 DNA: TGTGCCAGTAAAGCGGGAGGAGTGAGCAATGAGCAGTTCTTC. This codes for CASKAGGVSNEQFF.